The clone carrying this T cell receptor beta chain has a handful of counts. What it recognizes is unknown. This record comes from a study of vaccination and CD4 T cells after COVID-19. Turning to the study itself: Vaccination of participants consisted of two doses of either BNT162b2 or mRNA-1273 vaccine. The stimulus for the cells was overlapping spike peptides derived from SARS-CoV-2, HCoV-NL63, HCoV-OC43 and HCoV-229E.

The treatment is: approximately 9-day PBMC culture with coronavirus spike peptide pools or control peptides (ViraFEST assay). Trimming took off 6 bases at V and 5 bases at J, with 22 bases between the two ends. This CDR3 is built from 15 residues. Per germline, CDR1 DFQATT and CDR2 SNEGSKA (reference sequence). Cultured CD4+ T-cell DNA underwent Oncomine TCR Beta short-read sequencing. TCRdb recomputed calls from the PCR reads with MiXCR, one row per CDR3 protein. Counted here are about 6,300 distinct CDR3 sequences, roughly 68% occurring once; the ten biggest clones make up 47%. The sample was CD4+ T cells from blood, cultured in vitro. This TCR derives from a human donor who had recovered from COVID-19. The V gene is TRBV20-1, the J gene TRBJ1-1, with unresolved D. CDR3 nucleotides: TGCAGTGCAGCGGCTGGTGCGTCTTTAGGGACTGAAGCTTTCTTT. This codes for CSAAAGASLGTEAFF.